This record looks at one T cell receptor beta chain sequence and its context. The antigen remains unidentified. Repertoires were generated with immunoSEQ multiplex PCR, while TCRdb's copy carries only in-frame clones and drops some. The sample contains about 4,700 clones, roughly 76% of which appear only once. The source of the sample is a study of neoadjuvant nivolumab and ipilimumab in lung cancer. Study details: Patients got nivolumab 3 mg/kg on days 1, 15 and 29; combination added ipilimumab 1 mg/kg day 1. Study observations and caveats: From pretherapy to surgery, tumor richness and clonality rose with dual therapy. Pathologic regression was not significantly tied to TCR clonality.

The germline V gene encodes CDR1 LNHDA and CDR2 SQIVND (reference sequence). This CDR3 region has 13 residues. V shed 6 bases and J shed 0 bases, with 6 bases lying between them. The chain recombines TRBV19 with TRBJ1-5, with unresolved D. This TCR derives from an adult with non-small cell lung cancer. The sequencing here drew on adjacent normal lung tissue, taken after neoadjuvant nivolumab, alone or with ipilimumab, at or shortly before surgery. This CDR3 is CASREPSNQPQHF. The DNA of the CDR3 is TGTGCCAGTAGAGAGCCTAGCAATCAGCCCCAGCATTTT.